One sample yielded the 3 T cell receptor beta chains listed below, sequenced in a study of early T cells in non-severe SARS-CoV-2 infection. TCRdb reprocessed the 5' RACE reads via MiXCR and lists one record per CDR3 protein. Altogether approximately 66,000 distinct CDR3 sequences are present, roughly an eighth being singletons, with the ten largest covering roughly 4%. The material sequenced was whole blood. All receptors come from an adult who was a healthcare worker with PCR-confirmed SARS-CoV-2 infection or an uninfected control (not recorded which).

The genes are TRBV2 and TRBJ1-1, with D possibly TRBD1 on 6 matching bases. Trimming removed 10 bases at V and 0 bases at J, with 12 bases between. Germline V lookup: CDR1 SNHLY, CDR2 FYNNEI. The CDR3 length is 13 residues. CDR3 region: CAIGQSMNTEAFF. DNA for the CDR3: TGTGCCATCGGACAGTCAATGAACACTGAAGCTTTCTTT.

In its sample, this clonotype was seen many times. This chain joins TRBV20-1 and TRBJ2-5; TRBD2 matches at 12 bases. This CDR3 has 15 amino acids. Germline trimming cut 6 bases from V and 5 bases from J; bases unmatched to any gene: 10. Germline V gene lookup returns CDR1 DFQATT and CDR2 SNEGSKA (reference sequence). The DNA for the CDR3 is TGCAGTGCCCCGAGTGGACTAGCGGGGTGGGAGACCCAGTACTTC. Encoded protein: CSAPSGLAGWETQYF.

In nucleotides, the CDR3 is TGTGCCAGCAGCCGACTAGCGGACCCCAATGAGCAGTTCTTC. Translating gives CASSRLADPNEQFF. The chain combines TRBV2 with TRBJ2-1; 9 positions match TRBD2. Trimming cost V 6 bases and J 6 bases; bases outside gene matches: 6. This CDR3 has 14 residues. Germline V gene sequence: CDR1 SNHLY, CDR2 FYNNEI.